The rows below give T cell receptor beta chains drawn from one sample of a study of T cell changes during pregnancy in multiple sclerosis. Libraries were prepared by immunoSEQ multiplex PCR; TCRdb keeps only in-frame clonotypes and omits some of them. The sample consists of 100,000 or so clones, around 94% of them appearing once. Specimen: peripheral blood, collected in the second trimester of pregnancy. All receptors derive from a female donor with multiple sclerosis, enrolled in a pregnancy study. CDR3s include the opening cysteine and the closing phenylalanine or tryptophan. Each record gives: V gene, D gene, J gene, CDR3 protein, CDR3 DNA. A D gene is named only where the DNA matches it firmly.

V: TRBV19
D: -
J: TRBJ2-1
CDR3: CASSIDGASSYNEQFF
DNA: TGTGCCAGTAGTATAGATGGGGCTAGCTCCTACAATGAGCAGTTCTTC

V: TRBV6-1
D: TRBD1
J: TRBJ1-1
CDR3: CASSEYGDRGRFGGTEAFF
DNA: TGTGCCAGCAGTGAATATGGGGACAGGGGGCGTTTTGGGGGCACTGAAGCTTTCTTT

V: TRBV5-4
D: -
J: TRBJ2-7
CDR3: CASSQRLDPYEQYF
DNA: TGTGCCAGCAGCCAACGACTAGATCCCTACGAGCAGTACTTC

V: TRBV7-3
D: -
J: TRBJ1-2
CDR3: CASSLGAGNYGYTF
DNA: TGTGCCAGCAGCTTAGGGGCAGGGAACTATGGCTACACCTTC

V: TRBV6-1
D: TRBD1
J: TRBJ2-2
CDR3: CATTRTGTTGELFF
DNA: TGTGCCACGACCAGGACAGGGACAACCGGGGAGCTGTTTTTT

V: TRBV25-1
D: -
J: TRBJ2-1
CDR3: CASSGAIHNEQFF
DNA: TGTGCCAGCAGTGGAGCGATCCACAATGAGCAGTTCTTC

V: TRBV19
D: -
J: TRBJ1-4
CDR3: CASSIQVSNEKLFF
DNA: TGTGCCAGTAGTATACAGGTTTCTAATGAAAAACTGTTTTTT

V: TRBV7-9
D: -
J: TRBJ2-2
CDR3: CASSLEARAGYTGELFF
DNA: TGTGCCAGCAGCTTAGAAGCCAGGGCAGGGTACACCGGGGAGCTGTTTTTT

V: TRBV28
D: TRBD1
J: TRBJ1-3
CDR3: CASRDRDRNTIYF
DNA: TGTGCCAGCCGGGACAGGGACAGAAACACCATATATTTT

V: TRBV10-3
D: -
J: TRBJ1-4
CDR3: CAISASNEKLFF
DNA: TGTGCCATCAGTGCCTCGAATGAAAAACTGTTTTTT

V: TRBV19
D: -
J: TRBJ1-6
CDR3: CASSIEANSPLHF
DNA: TGTGCCAGTAGTATCGAGGCTAATTCACCCCTCCACTTT

V: TRBV5-1
D: TRBD2
J: TRBJ2-1
CDR3: CATNLAGGVGEQFF
DNA: TGCGCCACCAACTTAGCGGGAGGGGTGGGTGAGCAGTTCTTC

V: TRBV7-9
D: -
J: TRBJ1-1
CDR3: CASSLGANTEAFF
DNA: TGTGCCAGCAGCTTAGGAGCTAACACTGAAGCTTTCTTT

V: TRBV6-6
D: TRBD1
J: TRBJ2-7
CDR3: CASSPRDRVKYEQYF
DNA: TGTGCCAGCAGCCCCCGGGACAGGGTTAAGTACGAGCAGTACTTC

V: TRBV6-1
D: TRBD1
J: TRBJ1-5
CDR3: CASTRTGGVQPQHF
DNA: TGTGCCAGCACCAGGACAGGGGGCGTTCAGCCCCAGCATTTT

V: TRBV5-1
D: -
J: TRBJ1-1
CDR3: CASSLEGNFGEAFF
DNA: TGCGCCAGCAGCTTAGAGGGAAACTTCGGTGAAGCTTTCTTT

V: TRBV19
D: -
J: TRBJ1-5
CDR3: CASNPLQGSNQPQHF
DNA: TGTGCCAGTAACCCCCTCCAGGGAAGCAATCAGCCCCAGCATTTT

V: TRBV30
D: -
J: TRBJ2-2
CDR3: CAWSATGSGELFF
DNA: TGTGCCTGGAGTGCTACAGGGTCCGGGGAGCTGTTTTTT

V: TRBV5-4
D: TRBD2
J: TRBJ2-2
CDR3: CASSPGLAGLTGELFF
DNA: TGTGCCAGCAGCCCTGGGCTAGCGGGCCTCACCGGGGAGCTGTTTTTT

V: TRBV7-3
D: -
J: TRBJ1-3
CDR3: CASSLIGEHPGNTIYF
DNA: TGTGCCAGCAGCTTAATCGGGGAGCATCCCGGAAACACCATATATTTT

V: TRBV30
D: TRBD1
J: TRBJ1-1
CDR3: CAWTRDRGLPEAFF
DNA: TGTGCCTGGACCCGGGACAGGGGACTTCCTGAAGCTTTCTTT

V: TRBV5-1
D: TRBD1
J: TRBJ2-3
CDR3: CASSLEGQGITDTQYF
DNA: TGCGCCAGCAGCTTGGAGGGACAGGGGATTACAGATACGCAGTATTTT

V: TRBV6-6
D: -
J: TRBJ2-3
CDR3: CASSYSRGADTQYF
DNA: TGTGCCAGCAGTTACTCACGGGGAGCAGATACGCAGTATTTT

V: TRBV9
D: -
J: TRBJ2-2
CDR3: CASSVVDYNTGELFF
DNA: TGTGCCAGCAGCGTTGTAGACTACAACACCGGGGAGCTGTTTTTT

V: TRBV7-2
D: TRBD2
J: TRBJ2-2
CDR3: CASSFRGGGNTGELFF
DNA: TGTGCCAGCAGCTTTCGGGGCGGGGGGAACACCGGGGAGCTGTTTTTT

V: TRBV27
D: TRBD2
J: TRBJ2-3
CDR3: CASSLLTSGRPDTQYF
DNA: TGTGCCAGCAGTTTGTTGACTAGCGGGAGACCAGATACGCAGTATTTT

V: TRBV5-3
D: -
J: TRBJ2-2
CDR3: CARQGMNTGELFF
DNA: TGTGCCAGACAGGGTATGAACACCGGGGAGCTGTTTTTT